The 12 T cell receptor beta chains in this list originate from one sample, sequenced in a study of blood T cell repertoires in COVID-19. The assay was immunoSEQ multiplex PCR, and TCRdb's table has in-frame clones only and misses some. Of approximately 350,000 clones listed, around 91% were seen once; the top ten hold approximately 3.5%. The sequenced sample was peripheral blood. These receptors came from a woman aged 18-29 years who had recovered from COVID-19.

The rearrangement joins TRBV5-4 to TRBJ1-2; TRBD1 matches 9 bases. Germline trimming cut 3 bases from V and 6 bases from J; bases unmatched to any gene: 12. The CDR3 runs 16 residues. Germline V gene data show CDR1 as SGHNT and CDR2 as YYREEE (reference sequence). The CDR3: CASSSREGQGTNGYTF. Here the CDR3 DNA reads TGTGCCAGCAGCTCACGAGAAGGACAGGGGACGAATGGCTACACCTTC.

The V call is TRBV5-1, the J call TRBJ2-1, with 7 nucleotides matching TRBD1. V was pared by 1 base and J by 5 bases, with 3 bases of the junction left unmatched. Per the germline V gene, CDR1 is SGHRS and CDR2 is YFSETQ. The CDR3 runs to 14 residues. CDR3 DNA sequence: TGCGCCAGCAGCTTGATGAGGGGGCACAATGAGCAGTTCTTC. It codes for CASSLMRGHNEQFF.

The chain uses TRBV7-9 and TRBJ2-5; D might be TRBD1 (5 bases). This CDR3 comprises 15 residues. In germline, CDR1 is SEHNR, CDR2 FQNEAQ (reference sequence). V lost 2 bases, J lost 5 bases, and 15 bases lay in between. The CDR3 spells CASSLPQGKRETQYF. CDR3 sequence (DNA): TGTGCCAGCAGCTTACCGCAGGGAAAGAGGGAGACCCAGTACTTC.

V usage is TRBV11-2 and J usage is TRBJ2-2, with D possibly TRBD1 on 5 matching bases. This CDR3 has 15 amino acids. The V and J ends lost 4 bases and 7 bases respectively, with 16 bases between them. Germline CDR1 reads SGHAT; CDR2 reads FQNNGV. Here the CDR3 reads CASSSRQREDGELFF. DNA of the CDR3: TGTGCCAGCAGCTCGAGACAGCGAGAGGACGGGGAGCTGTTTTTT.

This sequence joins TRBV9 and TRBJ2-3, with 9 bases lining up with TRBD2. The junction had 3 bases not matched to a gene; V was cut back by 1 base and J by 3 bases. The CDR3 contains 15 residues. The germline V gene has CDR1 SGDLS and CDR2 YYNGEE. CDR3 sequence reads: CASSVSGRITDTQYF. The CDR3 DNA reads TGTGCCAGCAGCGTAAGCGGGAGGATAACAGATACGCAGTATTTT.

V gene TRBV6-2 or TRBV6-3 combines with J gene TRBJ1-5; maybe TRBD1 (6 bases). The germline V and J ends were trimmed by 4 bases and 3 bases, with 25 bases remaining between them. CDR3 length: 19 residues. Looked up from germline, CDR1 is MNHEY and CDR2 is SVGEGT. CDR3 nucleotide sequence: TGTGCCAGCAGTTCAGGTACGGGAAGGGGCCGGGACAACAATCAGCCCCAGCATTTT. It yields the protein CASSSGTGRGRDNNQPQHF.

This clone was seen only once. V usage is TRBV19 and J usage is TRBJ1-1; D not resolved. Trimming removed 5 bases from V and 3 bases from J, with 4 bases in between. The CDR3 covers 11 residues. The V gene's germline CDR1 is LNHDA and CDR2 SQIVND (reference sequence). Here the CDR3 DNA reads TGTGCCAGTAGTCTTGACACTGAAGCTTTCTTT. It yields the protein CASSLDTEAFF.

The genes are TRBV6-2 or TRBV6-3 and TRBJ1-5, with D perhaps matching TRBD1 (5 bases). The CDR3 runs to 15 residues. The V gene lost 0 bases and the J gene lost 3 bases, with 9 bases spanning the gap. Germline V CDR1 and CDR2: MNHEY, SVGEGT. The CDR3 protein is CASSYSDRTNQPQHF. CDR3 sequence (DNA): TGTGCCAGCAGTTACTCCGACAGAACCAATCAGCCCCAGCATTTT.

The rearrangement joins TRBV28 to TRBJ1-6, with D unresolved. Germline lookup yields CDR1 MDHEN and CDR2 SYDVKM. The V and J ends lost 1 base and 0 bases respectively, with 10 bases between them. The CDR3 consists of 17 residues. DNA of the CDR3: TGTGCCAGCAGTTTATTCTCCTTAGTCTCCTATAATTCACCCCTCCACTTT. It specifies CASSLFSLVSYNSPLHF.

The chain links TRBV10-2 to TRBJ1-4; 7 bases are shared with TRBD1. J lost 6 bases, V lost 6 bases, and 10 bases had no gene match. The CDR3 runs 15 residues. The germline V gene has CDR1 WSHSY and CDR2 SAAADI. CDR3 in DNA: TGCGCCAGCAGCGCCCCCGAGGGGGCCGATGAAAAACTGTTTTTT. Its protein is CASSAPEGADEKLFF.

The chain recombines TRBV27 with TRBJ2-3; D gene uncertain. Germline V gene lookup returns CDR1 MNHEY and CDR2 SMNVEV (reference sequence). The V and J ends lost 1 base and 5 bases respectively, with 7 bases between them. The CDR3 is made up of 13 amino acids. The CDR3 is CASSLWAKDTQYF. CDR3 nucleotides: TGTGCCAGCAGTTTATGGGCAAAAGATACGCAGTATTTT.

The genes are TRBV30 and TRBJ2-1, with 9 bases fitting TRBD2. V shed 5 bases, J shed 3 bases, and the junction held 5 bases outside the gene matches. Germline V gives CDR1 GTSNPN, CDR2 SVGIG (reference sequence). This CDR3 is built from 14 residues. The CDR3 DNA reads TGTGCCTGGTCTAGCGGGACCTTCTACAATGAGCAGTTCTTC. Encoded protein: CAWSSGTFYNEQFF.